This entry lists 27 T cell receptor beta chains sequenced from one sample in a study of shared clonotypes between healthy human individuals (dated by TCRdb to the early 2020s). To prepare the library, the immunoSEQ multiplex PCR assay was applied. TCRdb carries this immuneACCESS record with in-frame sequences only. Its versions omit some clonotypes, under half of them owing to an unresolved V gene in the studies checked, with the rest unexplained. The sample includes just over 2,000,000 clones, with about 95% observed a single time. The ten most abundant clones make up 1% to 1.3% of the sample. CD8 naive samples were obtained by positive selection for CCR7 among CD45RO-negative cells, yielding a CD45RA+CCR7+ population from which TemRA cells were excluded. The sample consisted of naive CD8+ T cells sorted from blood. Read against the paper, the sample's cell subset or site label means: CD45RA+CCR7+. These receptors were taken from a man aged 18 to 29 in good health.

This sequence joins TRBV7-9 and TRBJ2-1; TRBD2 matches at 7 bases. The CDR3 is made up of 16 amino acids. The V gene end was trimmed by 5 bases and the J gene end by 6 bases; junction bases not matched to a gene: 13. Per the germline V gene, CDR1 is SEHNR and CDR2 is FQNEAQ (reference sequence). The CDR3 sequence is CASSPGGSNSINEQFF. The CDR3 region has the DNA TGTGCCAGCAGCCCGGGCGGGAGCAACTCCATCAATGAGCAGTTCTTC. Full variable domain (outside the CDR3, taken from reference TRBV7-9 and TRBJ2-1): DTGVSQNPRHKITKRGQNVTFRCDPISEHNRLYWYRQTLGQGPEFLTYFQNEAQLEKSRLLSDRFSAERPKGSFSTLEIQRTEQGDSAMYLCASSPGGSNSINEQFFGPGTRLTVL.

As to this clone: The junction and the germline gene differ at one end; a read error may be behind it. The V gene is TRBV7-9, the J gene TRBJ2-5; weak D call: TRBD2 (6 bases). There are 12 residues in the CDR3. CDR1 and CDR2 (germline): SEHNR, FQNEAQ (reference sequence). The CDR3 DNA reads as TGTGCCAGCTGCGCAACCTCCGGGACTCCTAACTTC. Encoded protein: CASCATSGTPNF.

The chain is built from TRBV4-1 and TRBJ2-1; D possibly corresponds to TRBD2 (6 bases). The CDR3 loop spans 14 amino acids. The germline gives CDR1 MGHRA, CDR2 YSYEKL. Trimming removed 0 bases from V and 9 bases from J, with 12 bases in between. The CDR3 region is CASSQELAIGEQFF. Written as DNA, the CDR3 is TGCGCCAGCAGCCAAGAGCTAGCGATCGGTGAGCAGTTCTTC.

The chain employs TRBV7-9 and TRBJ2-7; the D gene is possibly TRBD2 (5 bases). Trimming stripped 1 base from V and 5 bases from J, with 6 bases between. The CDR3 has 12 residues. The germline gives CDR1 SEHNR, CDR2 FQNEAQ (reference sequence). The CDR3 DNA reads TGTGCCAGCAGCTTAGACGGGGACGAGCAGTACTTC. It yields the protein CASSLDGDEQYF.

This chain uses TRBV10-3 with TRBJ2-7; D unclear. This CDR3 comprises 13 residues. The V end lost 7 bases, the J end lost 6 bases, and 16 bases lay between the germline ends. Germline V gives CDR1 ENHRY, CDR2 SYGVKD. The CDR3 DNA follows: TGTGCCATCACCCCGACTCTCGGCGGCGAGCAGTACTTC. Residues: CAITPTLGGEQYF.

The chain is built from TRBV5-8 and TRBJ1-2; TRBD1 matches at 8 bases. The junction had 9 bases not matched to a gene; V was cut back by 4 bases and J by 7 bases. The length of the CDR3 is 14 residues. Germline loops: CDR1 SGHTS, CDR2 YDEGEE. This CDR3 reads CASSPGQGMGGYTF. CDR3 DNA: TGTGCCAGCAGCCCCGGACAGGGTATGGGTGGCTACACCTTC.

This clone is a singleton in its sample. The genes are TRBV30 and TRBJ1-2; D is uncertain. CDR1 is GTSNPN and CDR2 is SVGIG in the germline V gene (reference sequence). V was trimmed by 3 bases and J by 3 bases, leaving 8 bases between them. The CDR3 covers 12 residues. This chain's CDR3 is CAWRQWDYGYTF. The CDR3 DNA reads TGTGCCTGGAGACAGTGGGACTATGGCTACACCTTC. The entire variable domain, with the rest obtained from reference TRBV30 and TRBJ1-2, is as follows: SQTIHQWPATLVQPVGSPLSLECTVEGTSNPNLYWYRQAAGRGLQLLFYSVGIGQISSEVPQNLSASRPQDRQFILSSKKLLLSDSGFYLCAWRQWDYGYTFGSGTRLTVV.

The chain joins TRBV7-9 to TRBJ2-5, with D maybe TRBD2 (6 bases). The germline gives CDR1 SEHNR, CDR2 FQNEAQ (reference sequence). V lost 5 bases, J lost 4 bases, and 17 bases lay in between. CDR3 length equals 15 residues. CDR3 region: CASSPSGGGGETQYF. As DNA, the CDR3 is TGTGCCAGCAGCCCCTCTGGGGGAGGAGGAGAGACCCAGTACTTC.

This sequence joins TRBV21-1 and TRBJ1-5. TRBV21-1 is an annotated pseudogene. CDR3 size: 15 residues. In nucleotides, the CDR3 is TGTGCCAGCAGCAAAGCCTGCACGACCAATCAGCCCCAGCATTTT. Its protein is CASSKACTTNQPQHF.

This clone was found once. The genes are TRBV28 and TRBJ1-2; TRBD1 matches at 10 bases. CDR3 length: 16 amino acids. V was clipped by 3 bases and J by 3 bases; unmatched bases: 7. Per the germline V gene, CDR1 is MDHEN and CDR2 is SYDVKM. Here the CDR3 DNA reads TGTGCCAGCAGTTTCCGGACAGGGGGGGATTACTATGGCTACACCTTC. The encoded protein is CASSFRTGGDYYGYTF.

The chain employs TRBV6-6 and TRBJ2-7; 10 positions match TRBD1. The V gene's germline CDR1 is MNHNY and CDR2 SVGAGI (reference sequence). This CDR3 contains 14 residues. The V gene end was trimmed by 2 bases and the J gene end by 6 bases; junction bases not matched to a gene: 4. The CDR3 DNA reads TGTGCCAGCAGTTACGGGACAGGGGACGGCGAGCAGTACTTC. Translating gives CASSYGTGDGEQYF.

This clone has only one observation. The J gene is TRBJ2-7, the V gene TRBV29-1; perhaps TRBD2 as D (5 bases). Germline V gene data show CDR1 as SQVTM and CDR2 as ANQGSEA. CDR3 length: 14 amino acids. The germline V and J ends were trimmed by 3 bases and 2 bases, with 14 bases remaining between them. The CDR3 bases are TGCAGCGTTGAGACGGGGAGCTTCCCCTACGAGCAGTACTTC. This sequence encodes CSVETGSFPYEQYF.

The chain is built from TRBV5-6 and TRBJ2-7, with 7 bases matching TRBD1. Germline trimming cut 3 bases from V and 3 bases from J; bases unmatched to any gene: 6. In germline, CDR1 is SGHDT, CDR2 YYEEEE. The CDR3 covers 14 residues. CDR3 nucleotide sequence: TGTGCCAGCAGCTATGGACAGGAGGACTACGAGCAGTACTTC. Translated: CASSYGQEDYEQYF.

The chain recombines TRBV4-1 with TRBJ2-1; D is ambiguous. CDR1 is MGHRA, CDR2 YSYEKL, per germline. Trimming removed 0 bases from V and 7 bases from J, with 10 bases in between. This CDR3 is 14 amino acids long. In DNA, the CDR3 is TGCGCCAGCAGCCAAGAGCCACTCTCGAATGAGCAGTTCTTC. Its protein product is CASSQEPLSNEQFF.

The rearrangement uses TRBV21-1 and TRBJ1-2. TRBV21-1 is classified as a pseudogene. CDR3 length equals 15 residues. The DNA of the CDR3 is TGTGCCAGCAGCAAAAGATCCCCCGGGTTCAGCGGCTACACCTTC. Translated: CASSKRSPGFSGYTF.

The V and J genes are TRBV4-1 and TRBJ1-4; D gene uncertain. The germline CDR1 and CDR2 sequences are MGHRA and YSYEKL. Trimming stripped 0 bases from V and 8 bases from J, with 10 bases between. The length of the CDR3 is 14 residues. For the CDR3, the DNA is TGCGCCAGCAGCCAAGATTCCCCTGGCGAAAAACTGTTTTTT. This translates into CASSQDSPGEKLFF.

The chain is built from TRBV27 and TRBJ2-5; D is unclear. This CDR3 spans 14 amino acids. The germline CDR1 and CDR2 sequences are MNHEY and SMNVEV (reference sequence). V gave up 3 bases and J gave up 2 bases, with 10 bases separating them. For the CDR3, the DNA is TGTGCCAGCAGTTTGGAGAGCGCTCAAGAGACCCAGTACTTC. Protein: CASSLESAQETQYF.

The V call is TRBV19, the J call TRBJ2-7, with 8 nucleotides matching TRBD2. The V gene's germline CDR1 is LNHDA and CDR2 SQIVND (reference sequence). This CDR3 is 13 amino acids long. V was pared by 6 bases and J by 7 bases, with 8 bases of the junction left unmatched. CDR3 loop: CASSSGLVSEQYF. The DNA for the CDR3 is TGTGCCAGTAGCTCGGGACTAGTGAGTGAGCAGTACTTC.

In its sample, this clone was seen once. V gene TRBV5-4 combines with J gene TRBJ2-7, with D unresolved. The CDR3 extends over 12 amino acids. Trimming stripped 5 bases from V and 5 bases from J, with 11 bases between. Germline-derived CDR1 and CDR2 are SGHNT and YYREEE (reference sequence). Written as DNA, the CDR3 is TGTGCCAGCAGTAAGTGGAAAAACGAGCAGTACTTC. Translated, it gives CASSKWKNEQYF.

The genes are TRBV6-1 and TRBJ2-7; the D gene is possibly TRBD2 (6 bases). Germline CDR1 and CDR2: MNHNS and SASEGT. The CDR3 loop spans 17 amino acids. V dropped 1 base and J dropped 2 bases, with 18 bases sitting between them. CDR3 sequence (DNA): TGTGCCAGCAGTGAAGAGGAGGGGCAACTGAGCCCCTACGAGCAGTACTTC. Its protein is CASSEEEGQLSPYEQYF.

The rearrangement links TRBV6-5 to TRBJ1-1; D is unresolved. CDR3 length: 13 amino acids. V dropped 6 bases and J dropped 0 bases, with 8 bases sitting between them. The germline V gene encodes CDR1 MNHEY and CDR2 SVGAGI. The CDR3 DNA is TGTGCCAGCAGGATGGAGTTGAACACTGAAGCTTTCTTT. This codes for CASRMELNTEAFF.

In this sample, this clone turned up once. J is TRBJ2-7 and V is TRBV4-3; 10 nucleotides align to TRBD2. The V and J ends lost 1 base and 5 bases, in that order; junction bases with no gene match: 14. The length of the CDR3 is 18 residues. Germline V gives CDR1 LGHNA, CDR2 YSLEER. CDR3 sequence (DNA): TGCGCCAGCAGCCAAGGGGGGGGCGAACTAGCGGGATTCCACGAGCAGTACTTC. This sequence encodes CASSQGGGELAGFHEQYF.

This clone occurred once. The gene calls are TRBV7-9 and TRBJ1-2; 9 nucleotides agree with TRBD1. After removal of 5 bases from V and 4 bases from J, the junction contained 8 bases not matched to a gene. CDR3 length: 15 residues. The germline V gene encodes CDR1 SEHNR and CDR2 FQNEAQ (reference sequence). CDR3 loop: CASSARGTGIYGYTF. Written as DNA, the CDR3 is TGTGCCAGCAGCGCCCGAGGGACAGGGATCTATGGCTACACCTTC. Complete variable domain (other parts from reference TRBV7-9 and TRBJ1-2): DTGVSQNPRHKITKRGQNVTFRCDPISEHNRLYWYRQTLGQGPEFLTYFQNEAQLEKSRLLSDRFSAERPKGSFSTLEIQRTEQGDSAMYLCASSARGTGIYGYTFGSGTRLTVV.

The chain links TRBV2 to TRBJ2-1; possibly TRBD2 for D (6 bases). Germline CDR1 SNHLY, CDR2 FYNNEI. Trimming took off 4 bases at V and 0 bases at J, with 13 bases between the two ends. This CDR3 has 16 amino acids. The CDR3 sequence: CASSGTAGLSYNEQFF. The CDR3 nucleotides read TGTGCCAGCAGTGGAACGGCGGGACTCTCCTACAATGAGCAGTTCTTC.

The chain combines TRBV7-9 with TRBJ1-5; no definite D call. This CDR3 contains 14 residues. In germline, CDR1 is SEHNR, CDR2 FQNEAQ (reference sequence). V lost 6 bases to trimming and J lost 0 bases, with 9 bases between them. In DNA form, the CDR3 reads TGTGCCAGCAGGCCCGAGGATAGCAATCAGCCCCAGCATTTT. It translates to CASRPEDSNQPQHF.

On this clone itself: At the DNA level, this CDR3 is encoded by other sequences in the same sample as well. The CDR3 nucleotides read TGCGCCAGCAGCTTGGATCTGGGCTTGGGCACTGAAGCTTTCTTT. Translated: CASSLDLGLGTEAFF. This chain connects TRBV5-1 to TRBJ1-1; D remains unclear. Germline loops: CDR1 SGHRS, CDR2 YFSETQ. Deletions cut 0 bases from V and 4 bases from J, with 13 bases between. The CDR3 consists of 15 residues.

As to this clone: The sample carries other DNA sequences with the same CDR3. The chain carries TRBV6-5 and TRBJ2-7; TRBD1 agrees at 8 bases. Germline CDR1 and CDR2: MNHEY and SVGAGI. J gave up 4 bases and V 0 bases, and 5 bases lay outside the gene matches. The CDR3 covers 15 residues. This chain's CDR3 is CASSYSRQGAYEQYF. The CDR3 DNA reads TGTGCCAGCAGTTACTCGCGGCAGGGGGCTTACGAGCAGTACTTC.